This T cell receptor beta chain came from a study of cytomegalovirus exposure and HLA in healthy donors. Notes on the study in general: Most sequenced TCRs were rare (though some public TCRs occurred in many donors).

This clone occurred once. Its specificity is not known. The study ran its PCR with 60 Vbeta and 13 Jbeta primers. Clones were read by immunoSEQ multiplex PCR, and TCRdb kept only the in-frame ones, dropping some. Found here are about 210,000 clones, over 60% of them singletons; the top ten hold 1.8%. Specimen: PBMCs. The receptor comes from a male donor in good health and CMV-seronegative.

CDR3 residues: CASSRRDSAYEQYF. CDR3 DNA sequence: TGTGCCAGCAGCCGACGGGACTCCGCCTACGAGCAGTACTTC. This chain connects TRBV7-2 to TRBJ2-7; possible D gene TRBD2, 6 bases. V was trimmed by 5 bases and J by 2 bases, leaving 13 bases between them. The CDR3 has 14 amino acids. The germline V gene has CDR1 SGHTA and CDR2 FQGNSA.